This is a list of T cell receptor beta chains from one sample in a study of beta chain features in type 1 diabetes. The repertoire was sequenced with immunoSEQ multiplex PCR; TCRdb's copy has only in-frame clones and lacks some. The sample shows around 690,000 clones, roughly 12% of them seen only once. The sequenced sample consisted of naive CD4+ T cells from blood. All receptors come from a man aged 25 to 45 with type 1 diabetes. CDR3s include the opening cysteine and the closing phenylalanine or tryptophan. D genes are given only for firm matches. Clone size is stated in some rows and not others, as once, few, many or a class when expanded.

TGTGCCAGCTCACCTGGGACAGGGGAAAACATTCAGTACTTC | CASSPGTGENIQYF | TRBJ2-4 | TRBV18 | TRBD1 | .
TGTGCCAGCAGCTCCATGACAGACTCCTACGAGCAGTACTTC | CASSSMTDSYEQYF | TRBJ2-7 | TRBV7-2 | . | .
TGCGCCAGCAGCCAAGGTCTCAGGGACTCCTACGAGCAGTACTTC | CASSQGLRDSYEQYF | TRBJ2-7 | TRBV4-3 | . | few
TGTGCCAGCAGCCTGACAGAGGATCAGCCCCAGCATTTT | CASSLTEDQPQHF | TRBJ1-5 | TRBV2 | . | .
TGTGCCAGTAACAGGGCGGACTATGGCTACACCTTC | CASNRADYGYTF | TRBJ1-2 | TRBV19 | . | .
TGTGCCAGCAGTTTATCCAGCGGGGTACAAGAGACCCAGTACTTC | CASSLSSGVQETQYF | TRBJ2-5 | TRBV28 | TRBD2 | .
TGCGCCAGCAGCCAAGATGGAGCCCCAGGGGTCTACACAGATACGCAGTATTTT | CASSQDGAPGVYTDTQYF | TRBJ2-3 | TRBV4-3 | . | few
TGTGCCAGCAGCGTACAGGGCGTCTCGTACAATGAGCAGTTCTTC | CASSVQGVSYNEQFF | TRBJ2-1 | TRBV5-4 | . | .
TGTGCCAGCAGCCCCTGGCTAGCGGGGACCTACGAGCAGTACTTC | CASSPWLAGTYEQYF | TRBJ2-7 | TRBV5-6 | TRBD2 | few
TGCGCCAGCAGCTCGGACAGGGTTTACAATGAGCAGTTCTTC | CASSSDRVYNEQFF | TRBJ2-1 | TRBV5-1 | TRBD1 | few
TGTGCCACACAACGGGTTTATTCCTACGAGCAGTACTTC | CATQRVYSYEQYF | TRBJ2-7 | TRBV10-3 | . | few
TGTGCCAGCAGTGAGTCAGAATATAATTCACCCCTCCACTTT | CASSESEYNSPLHF | TRBJ1-6 | TRBV6-1 | . | .
TGCGCCAGCAGCCAAGGGCAGGGGAGCTCCTACAATGAGCAGTTCTTC | CASSQGQGSSYNEQFF | TRBJ2-1 | TRBV4-3 | . | few
TGTGCCAGCAGTTTTTCCGGGTCCCAAGAGACCCAGTACTTC | CASSFSGSQETQYF | TRBJ2-5 | TRBV6-5 | . | few
TGTGCCAGCAGCAAAGTAGGAAGGGGCCGGTACGAGCAGTACTTC | CASSKVGRGRYEQYF | TRBJ2-7 | TRBV21-1 | . | .
TGCGCCAGCAGCCAAGATACAATCCAGCCCCAGCATTTT | CASSQDTIQPQHF | TRBJ1-5 | TRBV4-3 | . | few
TGTGCCAGCTCACCAGGACAGGGGTCGGGAGATACGCAGTATTTT | CASSPGQGSGDTQYF | TRBJ2-3 | TRBV18 | TRBD1 | few
TGCGCCAGCAGCTTGGCTACCGGGACAGGGGAGCAGTACTTC | CASSLATGTGEQYF | TRBJ2-7 | TRBV5-1 | TRBD1 | few
TGTGCCAGTACCGGATTGTCAACTAATGAAAAACTGTTTTTT | CASTGLSTNEKLFF | TRBJ1-4 | TRBV19 | . | few
TGCGCCAGCAGCCCCAGACAGGGGGATATGTTAAACATTCAGTACTTC | CASSPRQGDMLNIQYF | TRBJ2-4 | TRBV5-1 | TRBD1 | .
TGTGCCATCAGTGAGACCACAGGGCAGTTTTTCAATGAGCAGTTCTTC | CAISETTGQFFNEQFF | TRBJ2-1 | TRBV10-3 | . | .
TGTGCCAGCAGCATTGCGGGACGGGCGTTCCAAGAGACCCAGTACTTC | CASSIAGRAFQETQYF | TRBJ2-5 | TRBV7-2 | . | few
TGTGCCAGCAGCGTAACCAGGACTAGCGGGGGTACAGATACGCAGTATTTT | CASSVTRTSGGTDTQYF | TRBJ2-3 | TRBV9 | TRBD2 | .
TGCGCCAGCAGCTTCGTGACGGGACAGGGGAGTACAGATACGCAGTATTTT | CASSFVTGQGSTDTQYF | TRBJ2-3 | TRBV5-1 | TRBD1 | few
TGTGCCAGCAGCTTGAGGTGGACCTCTGGAAACACCATATATTTT | CASSLRWTSGNTIYF | TRBJ1-3 | TRBV5-6 | . | .
TGTGCCAGCAGCCCACCAGGGGTCCGGGAAAAACTGTTTTTT | CASSPPGVREKLFF | TRBJ1-4 | TRBV13 | . | few
TGTGCCAGCAGCCCAGCGGGAACGACTTACAATGAGCAGTTCTTC | CASSPAGTTYNEQFF | TRBJ2-1 | TRBV7-9 | TRBD2 | few
TGTGCCAGCAGCCCTGGGACATCTAACTATGGCTACACCTTC | CASSPGTSNYGYTF | TRBJ1-2 | TRBV9 | . | few
TGTGCCAGCAGCTTAGTGGTCTACGAGCAGTACTTC | CASSLVVYEQYF | TRBJ2-7 | TRBV11-2 | . | .
TGTGCCAGCAGTTGGCAGAGCTCCTACAATGAGCAGTTCTTC | CASSWQSSYNEQFF | TRBJ2-1 | TRBV6-5 | . | .
TGTGCCATCAGTGGGGGACAGGATGACTATGGCTACACCTTC | CAISGGQDDYGYTF | TRBJ1-2 | TRBV10-3 | TRBD1 | once
TGCGCCAGCAGCTTGTGGACACAGACTTCAGATACGCAGTATTTT | CASSLWTQTSDTQYF | TRBJ2-3 | TRBV5-1 | . | few
TGTGCCAGCGTTCAAGGGGGCAACTATGGCTACACCTTC | CASVQGGNYGYTF | TRBJ1-2 | TRBV7-9 | TRBD1 | few
TGTGCCAGCAGCGTAGCTGGGCCCGACACCGGGGAGCTGTTTTTT | CASSVAGPDTGELFF | TRBJ2-2 | TRBV9 | . | .
TGTGCCAGCAGCCCCGACAGAAGCTCCTATAATTCACCCCTCCACTTT | CASSPDRSSYNSPLHF | TRBJ1-6 | TRBV9 | . | .
TGTGCCTGGAGGGAACAGGGGAGAGGGTACGAGCAGTACTTC | CAWREQGRGYEQYF | TRBJ2-7 | TRBV30 | TRBD1 | .
TGTGCCAGCAGCTTAGGGGGTATGGGCACAGATACGCAGTATTTT | CASSLGGMGTDTQYF | TRBJ2-3 | TRBV7-2 | . | .
TGTGCCAGCAGCTCAGACTCCCCGGACATTCAGTACTTC | CASSSDSPDIQYF | TRBJ2-4 | TRBV5-4 | . | .
TGTGCCAGCAGATCCCCGGAGGGGTCCTACAATGAGCAGTTCTTC | CASRSPEGSYNEQFF | TRBJ2-1 | TRBV7-2 | . | .
TGTGCCAGCAGCTTTGACAGGGCCACTGAAGCTTTCTTT | CASSFDRATEAFF | TRBJ1-1 | TRBV5-6 | TRBD1 | few
TGTGCCAGCAGCGCTTATAGTGTTGGTGAGACCCAGTACTTC | CASSAYSVGETQYF | TRBJ2-5 | TRBV9 | . | .
TGTGCCAGCAGCGTGCGGGGGACAGAGACCCAGTACTTC | CASSVRGTETQYF | TRBJ2-5 | TRBV9 | TRBD2 | .
TGTGCCAGCAGCTTAGTCCAACAGTACGAGCAGTACTTC | CASSLVQQYEQYF | TRBJ2-7 | TRBV7-2 | . | few
TGTGCCATCAGCAGGGGACGGAGCTCTGGGGCCAACGTCCTGACTTTC | CAISRGRSSGANVLTF | TRBJ2-6 | TRBV10-3 | . | .
TGTGCCAGCAGCTTATCTGGCGGTACACTGTTTTTT | CASSLSGGTLFF | TRBJ1-4 | TRBV13 | . | many
TGTGCCAGCAGCGTAAGTTCGCTAGCTAGCACCGGGGAGCTGTTTTTT | CASSVSSLASTGELFF | TRBJ2-2 | TRBV9 | . | .